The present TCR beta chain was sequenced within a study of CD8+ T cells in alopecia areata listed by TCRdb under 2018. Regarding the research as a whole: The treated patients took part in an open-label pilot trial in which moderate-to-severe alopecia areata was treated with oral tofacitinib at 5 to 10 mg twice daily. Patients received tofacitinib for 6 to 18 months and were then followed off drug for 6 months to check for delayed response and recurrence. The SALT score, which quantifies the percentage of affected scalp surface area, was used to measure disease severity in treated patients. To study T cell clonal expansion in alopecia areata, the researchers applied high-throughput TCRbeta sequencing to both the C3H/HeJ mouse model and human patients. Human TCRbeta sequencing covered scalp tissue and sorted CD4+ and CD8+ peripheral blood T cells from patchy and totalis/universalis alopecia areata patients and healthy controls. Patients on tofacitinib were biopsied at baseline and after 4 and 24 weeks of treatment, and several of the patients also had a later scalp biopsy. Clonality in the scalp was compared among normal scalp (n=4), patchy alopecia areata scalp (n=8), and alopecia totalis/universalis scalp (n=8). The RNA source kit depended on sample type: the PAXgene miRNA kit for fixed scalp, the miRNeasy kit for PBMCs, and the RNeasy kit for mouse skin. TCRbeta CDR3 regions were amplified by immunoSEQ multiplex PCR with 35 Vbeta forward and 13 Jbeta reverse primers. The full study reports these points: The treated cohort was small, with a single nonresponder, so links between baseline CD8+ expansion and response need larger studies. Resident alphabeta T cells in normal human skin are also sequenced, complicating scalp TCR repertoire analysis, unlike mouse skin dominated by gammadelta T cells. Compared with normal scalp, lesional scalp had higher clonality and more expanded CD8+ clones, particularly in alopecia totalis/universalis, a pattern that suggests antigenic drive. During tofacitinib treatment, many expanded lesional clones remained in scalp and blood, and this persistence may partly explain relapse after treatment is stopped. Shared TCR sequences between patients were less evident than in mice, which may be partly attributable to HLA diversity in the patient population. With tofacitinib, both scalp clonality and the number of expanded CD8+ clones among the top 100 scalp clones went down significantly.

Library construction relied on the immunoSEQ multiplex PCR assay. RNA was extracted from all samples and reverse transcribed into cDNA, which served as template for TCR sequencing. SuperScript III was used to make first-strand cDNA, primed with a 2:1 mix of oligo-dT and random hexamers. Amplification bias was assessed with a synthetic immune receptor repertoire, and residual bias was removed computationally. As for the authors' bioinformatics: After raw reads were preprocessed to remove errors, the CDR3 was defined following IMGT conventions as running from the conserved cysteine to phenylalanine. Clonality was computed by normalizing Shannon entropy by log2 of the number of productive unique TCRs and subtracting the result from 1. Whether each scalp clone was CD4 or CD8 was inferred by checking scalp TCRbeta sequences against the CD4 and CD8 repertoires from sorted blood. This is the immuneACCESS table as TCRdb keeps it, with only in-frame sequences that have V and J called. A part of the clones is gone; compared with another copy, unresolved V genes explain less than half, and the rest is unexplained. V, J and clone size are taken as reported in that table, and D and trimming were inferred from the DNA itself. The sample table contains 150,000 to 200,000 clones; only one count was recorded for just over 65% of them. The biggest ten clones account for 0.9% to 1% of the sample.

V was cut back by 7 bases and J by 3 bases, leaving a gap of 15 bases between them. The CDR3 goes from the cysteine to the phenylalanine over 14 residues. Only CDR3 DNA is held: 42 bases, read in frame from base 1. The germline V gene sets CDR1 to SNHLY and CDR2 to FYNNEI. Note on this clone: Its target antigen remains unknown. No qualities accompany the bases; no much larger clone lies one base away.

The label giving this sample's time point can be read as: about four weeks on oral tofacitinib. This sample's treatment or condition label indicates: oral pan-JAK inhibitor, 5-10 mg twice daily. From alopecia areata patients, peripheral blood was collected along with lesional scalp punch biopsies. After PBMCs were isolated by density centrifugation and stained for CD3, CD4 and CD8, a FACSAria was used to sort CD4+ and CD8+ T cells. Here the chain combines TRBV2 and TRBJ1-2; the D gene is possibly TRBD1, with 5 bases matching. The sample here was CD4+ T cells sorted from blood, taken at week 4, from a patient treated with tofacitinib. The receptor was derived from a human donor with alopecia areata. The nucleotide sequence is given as TGTGCCAGCACGGGCTCCGGCAGGGACTATGGCTACACCTTC. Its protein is CASTGSGRDYGYTF. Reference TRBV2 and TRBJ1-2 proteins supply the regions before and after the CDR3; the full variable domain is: EPEVTQTPSHQVTQMGQEVILRCVPISNHLYFYWYRQILGQKVEFLVSFYNNEISEKSEIFDDQFSVERPDGSNFTLKIRSTKLEDSAMYFCASTGSGRDYGYTFGSGTRLTVV.